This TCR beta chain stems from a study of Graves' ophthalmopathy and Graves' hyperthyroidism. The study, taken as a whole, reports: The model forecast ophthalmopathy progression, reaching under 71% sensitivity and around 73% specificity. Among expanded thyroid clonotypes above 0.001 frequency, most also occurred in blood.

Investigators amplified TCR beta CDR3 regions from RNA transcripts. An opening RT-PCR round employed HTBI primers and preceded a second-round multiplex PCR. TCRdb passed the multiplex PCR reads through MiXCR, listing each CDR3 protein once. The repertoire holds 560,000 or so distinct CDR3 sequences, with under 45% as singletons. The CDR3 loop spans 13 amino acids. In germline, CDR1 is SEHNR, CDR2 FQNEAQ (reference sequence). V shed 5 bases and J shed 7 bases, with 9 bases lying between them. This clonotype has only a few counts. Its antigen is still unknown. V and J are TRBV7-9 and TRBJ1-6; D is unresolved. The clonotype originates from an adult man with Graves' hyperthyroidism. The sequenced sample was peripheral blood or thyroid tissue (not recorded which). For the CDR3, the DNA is TGTGCCAGCAGCCCCGCGGGGAATTCACCCCTCCACTTT. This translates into CASSPAGNSPLHF.